Listed below are T cell receptor beta chains from one sample, sequenced in a study of monozygotic twins with cystic fibrosis. TCRdb's copy holds only in-frame clones and misses some; the assay was immunoSEQ multiplex PCR. The repertoire holds fewer than 20,000 clones, 95% to 98% seen once, with roughly 1.9% in the top ten. The sequenced material came from blood. Receptor source: a woman in her twenties or thirties with cystic fibrosis. Both conserved end residues are part of each CDR3. A D gene is named only where the DNA matches it firmly. Size is stated for part of the rows, as once, few or many counts, or as a class when the clone is expanded.

j_call clone_size d_call v_call cdr3_nt cdr3_aa
TRBJ2-1 . . TRBV14 TGTGCCAGCAGCCCCTTCGGGAATGAGCAGTTCTTC CASSPFGNEQFF
TRBJ2-7 . . TRBV6-5 TGTGCCAGCAGTTACTCTAACGCTGCCCCCTACGAGCAGTACTTC CASSYSNAAPYEQYF
TRBJ2-6 once TRBD2 TRBV2 TGTGCCAGCAGCCTGATAAGCGGGGGTTCTCTCTCTGGGGCCAACGTCCTGACTTTC CASSLISGGSLSGANVLTF
TRBJ2-3 . TRBD1 TRBV19 TGTGCCAGTAGTAGACAGGGGCACACGAATACGCAGTATTTT CASSRQGHTNTQYF
TRBJ2-1 . . TRBV7-8 TGTGCCAGCAGCTTACGAGGCGGGGCTTACAATGAGCAGTTCTTC CASSLRGGAYNEQFF
TRBJ2-1 . TRBD1 TRBV6-6 TGTGCCAGCAGTCGGGACAGGGGTAGGGATGAGCAGTTCTTC CASSRDRGRDEQFF
TRBJ2-7 . . TRBV4-1 TGCGCCAGCAGTCCCCTAACACACTCGCCAGGATACGAGCAGTACTTC CASSPLTHSPGYEQYF
TRBJ2-7 . TRBD2 TRBV4-1 TGCGCCAGCAGCCATCCCCCGGGACTAGTCTACGAGCAGTACTTC CASSHPPGLVYEQYF
TRBJ2-3 . . TRBV9 TGTGCCAGCAGCGTAGCTGGAGGGGACAGCAGGACAGATACGCAGTATTTT CASSVAGGDSRTDTQYF
TRBJ2-7 . . TRBV4-2 TGTGCCAGCAGAGAGGGGGCGGGGGGACTCTCCTACGAGCAGTACTTC CASREGAGGLSYEQYF
TRBJ1-2 . . TRBV6-5 TGTGCCAGCAGTCCTCACAGGGAGTTATACTATGGCTACACCTTC CASSPHRELYYGYTF
TRBJ2-7 . TRBD1 TRBV18 TGTGCCAGCTCACCAACAGGACAGGCCTACGAGCAGTACTTC CASSPTGQAYEQYF
TRBJ1-6 once TRBD1 TRBV27 TGTGCCAGCAGTTTATCGTTCGGGGGACAGGGAAGGGGGACGGGATCACCCCTCCACTTT CASSLSFGGQGRGTGSPLHF
TRBJ1-6 . . TRBV6-5 TGTGCCAGCAGCAACAGAGAATACTATAATTCACCCCTCCACTTT CASSNREYYNSPLHF
TRBJ2-7 . . TRBV7-6 TGTGCCAGCAGCTTATTTGGGATGGACAGTATGGACGAGCAGTACTTC CASSLFGMDSMDEQYF
TRBJ1-1 . . TRBV25-1 TGTGCCAGCAAACAAACAGGCATGAACACTGAAGCTTTCTTT CASKQTGMNTEAFF
TRBJ2-1 . . TRBV20-1 TGCAGTGCCCAACTAGTACATGAGCAGTTCTTC CSAQLVHEQFF
TRBJ1-2 . . TRBV4-1 TGCGCCAGCAGCCAAGCAGGGTTTTCGGGGGGCTACACCTTC CASSQAGFSGGYTF
TRBJ1-1 . . TRBV2 TGTGCCACCAGGGCCCGGGTAGGGGTTAATTTGAACACTGAAGCTTTCTTT CATRARVGVNLNTEAFF
TRBJ1-2 few . TRBV7-8 TGTGCCAGCAGCTTAGATGTTGGGGGTGGCTACACCTTC CASSLDVGGGYTF
TRBJ2-2 . TRBD1 TRBV5-1 TGCGCCAGCAGCCGACAGGGGCCAAACACCGGGGAGCTGTTTTTT CASSRQGPNTGELFF
TRBJ2-2 . TRBD1 TRBV2 TGTGCCAGCAGCGACAGGGGTACCGGGGAGCTGTTTTTT CASSDRGTGELFF
TRBJ2-1 . TRBD1 TRBV19 TGTGCCAGTAGTATAGGACGACAGGGGGTATACAATGAGCAGTTCTTC CASSIGRQGVYNEQFF
TRBJ1-5 . . TRBV18 TGTGCCAGCTCTGCCTCTCAGGGAGGCAATCAGCCCCAGCATTTT CASSASQGGNQPQHF
TRBJ2-2 . TRBD1 TRBV6-4 TGTGCCAGCAGTGACCGGGACAGGCACACCGGGGAGCTGTTTTTT CASSDRDRHTGELFF
TRBJ1-1 once TRBD1 TRBV18 TGTGCCAGCTCACAGCAGGGGGGAGCTGAAGCTTTCTTT CASSQQGGAEAFF
TRBJ1-1 . . TRBV28 TGTGCCAGCAGTTCCCGGGTGTCTGAAGCTTTCTTT CASSSRVSEAFF
TRBJ2-3 . TRBD2 TRBV6-1 TGTGCCAGCAGTGAAGCTGCGGGGGGGCATGGTACGCAGTATTTT CASSEAAGGHGTQYF
TRBJ1-2 . TRBD1 TRBV10-3 TGTGCCATCAGTGAACCAGGGGGTGGCTACACCTTC CAISEPGGGYTF
TRBJ2-5 . TRBD2 TRBV2 TGTGCCAGCAGCCGAGCGGGGGTTACCTACCAAGAGACCCAGTACTTC CASSRAGVTYQETQYF
TRBJ2-7 once . TRBV27 TGTGCCAGCAGTTTAATCGGGGCGCTTAATGAGCAGTACTTC CASSLIGALNEQYF
TRBJ2-1 . TRBD2 TRBV4-3 TGCGCCAGCAGCCAAGATCGGGCTAGCGGGGCCTACAATGAGCAGTTCTTC CASSQDRASGAYNEQFF
TRBJ2-3 . . TRBV6-6 TGTGCCAGCAGTTACCGCGGACCAACCACAGATACGCAGTATTTT CASSYRGPTTDTQYF
TRBJ2-5 . . TRBV7-6 TGTGCCAGCAGCCCGGGGAGTCAAGAGACCCAGTACTTC CASSPGSQETQYF
TRBJ2-3 . . TRBV5-1 TGCGCCAGCAGCTTGTTCCCCCGCACAGATACGCAGTATTTT CASSLFPRTDTQYF
TRBJ2-3 . TRBD2 TRBV6-1 TGTGCCAGCAGTGAAACTAGCGGGGGGATTACAGATACGCAGTATTTT CASSETSGGITDTQYF
TRBJ1-2 . . TRBV29-1 TGCAGCGTTGCCAGGACAACGATGAACTATGGCTACACCTTC CSVARTTMNYGYTF
TRBJ2-7 once TRBD1 TRBV9 TGTGCCAGCAGCGTGGCAGGGGGTGAAGAGCAGTACTTC CASSVAGGEEQYF
TRBJ2-1 . . TRBV29-1 TGCAGCGTTGACGGGGGAAGATCCTACAATGAGCAGTTCTTC CSVDGGRSYNEQFF
TRBJ2-1 . . TRBV5-4 TGTGCCAGCAGCCCCCGGGGGGCGGAGGGGGGGTCCTACAATGAGCAGTTCTTC CASSPRGAEGGSYNEQFF
TRBJ2-7 . TRBD1 TRBV12-5 TGTGCTAGTGGTCAAGGACAGGGTAATCGAGGCGAGCAGTACTTC CASGQGQGNRGEQYF
TRBJ1-2 . TRBD1 TRBV7-2 TGTGCCAGCAGCCCGGGACAGCCTAGGGGCTACACCTTC CASSPGQPRGYTF
TRBJ2-7 . TRBD1 TRBV9 TGTGCCAGCAGCGTAGTAGTCGATAAGACAGGGGATGGCGAGCAGTACTTC CASSVVVDKTGDGEQYF
TRBJ2-5 . TRBD2 TRBV19 TGTGCCAGTAGTTCCCCGAGCGGGGGCCCCACCCAGTACTTC CASSSPSGGPTQYF
TRBJ2-7 . . TRBV5-6 TGTGCCAGCAGCTTGGGCGGCGGCTACGAGCAGTACTTC CASSLGGGYEQYF
TRBJ1-5 . TRBD1 TRBV12-5 TGTGCTAGTGGTTTCGCAGGGGGAAGCAATCAGCCCCAGCATTTT CASGFAGGSNQPQHF
TRBJ2-3 few TRBD2 TRBV6-5 TGTGCCAGCAGTTACACTAGCGGGGGGGCAGATACGCAGTATTTT CASSYTSGGADTQYF
TRBJ2-5 . . TRBV6-6 TGTGCCAGCAGTTACCCCGACAGTGCCGAGACCCAGTACTTC CASSYPDSAETQYF
TRBJ2-7 . . TRBV5-1 TGCGCCAGCAGCTTGGGGGTTTTCTCCTACGAGCAGTACTTC CASSLGVFSYEQYF
TRBJ1-1 . . TRBV25-1 TGTGCCAGCAGTGAATCAGGAAACACTGAAGCTTTCTTT CASSESGNTEAFF
TRBJ2-7 . . TRBV19 TGTGCCAGTAGTACCACCTCGGGCTACGAGCAGTACTTC CASSTTSGYEQYF
TRBJ2-3 . TRBD2 TRBV2 TGTGCCAGCAGTGAGGGCGGTTTCGGAGCGGGGGGGAAAGATACGCAGTATTTT CASSEGGFGAGGKDTQYF
TRBJ2-1 . . TRBV5-4 TGTGCCAGCAGCTCCCTGGGCGTTAATGAGCAGTTCTTC CASSSLGVNEQFF
TRBJ1-2 . . TRBV5-4 TGTGCCAGCAACCTACAGGGCTCGTGGGGCTACACCTTC CASNLQGSWGYTF
TRBJ2-1 . . TRBV5-4 TGTGCCAGTCTCCAGGGGCCGAGCTCCTACAATGAGCAGTTCTTC CASLQGPSSYNEQFF
TRBJ1-5 once TRBD1 TRBV4-1 TGCGCCAGCAGCCAATCCTCCGGGACAGGGGATCAGCCCCAGCATTTT CASSQSSGTGDQPQHF
TRBJ2-7 . . TRBV2 TGTGCCAGCTGTCGAGGACCTCACTCCTACGAGCAGTACTTC CASCRGPHSYEQYF
TRBJ2-2 . . TRBV29-1 TGCAGCGGCAAAAAGGCCGGGGTTACCGGGGAGCTGTTTTTT CSGKKAGVTGELFF
TRBJ2-6 . . TRBV6-1 TGTGCCAGCGGAGAGGACTCTGGGGCCAACGTCCTGACTTTC CASGEDSGANVLTF